The T cell receptor beta chain described here comes from a study of OX40 agonist ivuxolimab in advanced cancers. In the study overall: Earlier anti-PD-1, anti-PD-L1 or anti-CTLA-4 therapy was permitted; 30% to 45% had received some. Study findings and constraints: Blood T cells, both CD4+ and CD8+, expanded clonally by week 6 at 0.1 to 3.0 mg/kg. It was not determined which antigens were specifically recognized by the peripheral T cells that had undergone clonal expansion.

This clone appeared a few times. What it binds is unknown. Other DNA sequences from this sample encode an identical CDR3 as well. Assay: immunoSEQ multiplex PCR; the TCRdb copy retains only in-frame clones and omits some. The top ten hold approximately 7.4% of the sample, which has 92,000 or so clones, about 90% seen once. The CDR3 loop spans 14 amino acids. The junction had 1 base not matched to a gene; V was cut back by 4 bases and J by 0 bases. Germline CDR1 reads MRHNA; CDR2 reads SNTAGT. Material: CD4+ or CD8+ T cells sorted from blood, obtained in a trial of the OX40 agonist ivuxolimab. The receptor was derived from an adult with an advanced solid tumor such as melanoma, head and neck, liver or kidney cancer. The rearrangement uses TRBV6-4 and TRBJ2-3, with 7 nucleotides matching TRBD2. CDR3 protein: CASSASGSTDTQYF. Written as DNA, the CDR3 is TGTGCCAGCAGTGCTAGCGGTAGCACAGATACGCAGTATTTT.